This T cell receptor beta chain was sequenced during a study of shared clonotypes between healthy human individuals (dated by TCRdb to 2020 to 2021). With regard to the full study: A couple of women and a few men aged 18 to 49 years were included in the cohort. Different laboratories and diverse techniques were used to prepare libraries and sequence TCR repertoires, to increase sequencing depth and limit assay-specific biases. Leukapheresis yielded between about 0.85 and 10 billion PBMCs per donor. To estimate repertoire size and how much clonotype sharing occurs between individuals, the study deeply sequenced the blood TCR repertoires of 5 or 6 healthy adults. For each donor, CD4 naive and CD4 memory were each run on three plates, CD8 naive on two plates, and CD8 memory on one plate.

Donors were healthy HIV-negative adults with no recently reported acute infections or vaccinations. Every donor was a Caucasian adult residing in Nashville, Tennessee, USA. CD4+ T cells were enriched through magnetic negative selection, after which naive cells were positively selected on CD45RA and the remaining negative fraction served as the memory subset. Blood was collected by leukapheresis, and PBMCs were isolated by Ficoll-Histopaque density gradient centrifugation and then cryopreserved in liquid nitrogen vapor phase. Purity and quantity of every magnetically sorted T cell population were checked by analytical flow cytometry. From each sorted fraction, genomic DNA was isolated and quantified by UV absorbance on a Nanodrop 2000c. The germline ends are 22 bases apart after V is trimmed by 3 bases and J by 9 bases. The germline V gene (reference sequence) yields SGHNT for CDR1 and YYREEE for CDR2. The CDR3, from cysteine to phenylalanine, totals 16 residues. The kept DNA is CDR3 alone, 48 bases in frame from the first base.

What the study reported, not specific to this receptor: Pairwise subsampling led to the expectation that sequencing depth would affect the degree of clonotype sharing among donors. Clonotypes shared by all four sorted-subset donors showed higher generation probabilities than non-shared clonotypes. Naive subsets generally had larger estimated clonotype richness than memory subsets. Rarefaction of sorted-subset datasets indicated incomplete sequencing despite the large sequencing depth. When a handful of donors were compared, the shared fraction of clonotypes was around 5% for naive CD4, about 4% for naive CD8, more than 2% for memory CD4, and under 0.5% for memory CD8. The small number of donors limited the genetic and exposure-history diversity represented. Sampling was restricted to blood, and TCR repertoires in tissues likely differ from the TCR repertoires found in blood.

Details on this clone: Its antigen is still unknown. Base qualities were left out, and no much larger clone turns up one base away.

TCR CDR3 regions were amplified from genomic DNA by multiplex PCR using the deep immunoSEQ assay. Genomic DNA extracted from each cell subset was distributed evenly over all wells of several immunoSEQ 96-well plates, and each plate served as one replicate. For sorted subsets, around 0.2 ug of genomic DNA, equivalent to tens of thousands of T cell genomes, went into each replicate PCR. Purified libraries were measured with a Qubit 3.0 fluorometer, size-checked on a Bioanalyzer 2100, and measured again with the KAPA Library Quantification kit. Every immunoSEQ 96-well plate was sequenced on a separate single-read 150-cycle Illumina NextSeq 550 flow cell. In the original analysis: Because the immunoSEQ output held only junctional sequences and lacked quality scores, the filtering could not match the filtering applied to full-length reads. To assign V/J genes and CDR3, sequences were annotated against IMGT germline references using PyIR, a Python wrapper for IgBLAST v1.9. Reads were removed for weak V/J assignments (E-value above 1e-6), missing CDR3, stop codons, out-of-frame junctions, or ambiguous translated residues. V3J clonotypes were defined by identical inferred V gene, J gene, and CDR3 amino acid sequence. Percentage overlap between repertoires was calculated by dividing the number of shared unique clonotypes by the size of the smaller repertoire. Repertoire richness was assessed with RTK rarefaction, the Chao1 estimator, and Recon v2.1 estimates of unobserved clonotypes. For all TCRbeta clonotypes obtained by the gDNA method from a few donors, generation probabilities were computed with OLGA. TCRdb limited this immuneACCESS table to in-frame rearrangements with V and J called. A share of clones is missing; checked studies link under half to unresolved V genes, and the rest is unexplained. That table supplies the V and J calls and clone size; D and trimming were determined from the DNA. The sample yields over a million clones; about 75% were counted once. 1.4% to 1.5% of the sample belongs to the ten largest clones.

The receptor chain draws on TRBV5-4 and TRBJ1-5, and the D gene may be TRBD1, 5 bases matching. The specimen sequenced was memory CD4+ T cells sorted from blood. The cell subset or site tag for this specimen amounts to: CD45RA-negative fraction. This clonotype was obtained from a man aged 18 to 35 in good health. The CDR3 in this case is CASSSMRGGSSGPQHF. The DNA sequence is given as TGTGCCAGCAGCTCGATGCGGGGGGGATCCTCCGGGCCCCAGCATTTT.